This passage covers 9 T cell receptor beta chains from one sample sequenced in a study of T cell responses to AZD1222 COVID-19 vaccine. Assay used: immunoSEQ multiplex PCR; TCRdb lists only in-frame clones, some missing. The sample has about 130,000 clones; 70% to 90% are singletons. The sequencing here drew on peripheral blood, taken 28 days after the second AZD1222 dose. These receptors came from an adult who received the AZD1222 COVID-19 vaccine.

The rearrangement uses TRBV18 and TRBJ2-4, with 7 bases fitting TRBD2. The CDR3 runs to 14 residues. Germline V gives CDR1 KGHSH, CDR2 LQKENI. With 6 bases clipped from V and 7 bases from J, the junction kept 9 bases outside the gene matches. In DNA form, the CDR3 reads TGTGCCAGCTCCCAGCGGGACCCGGGGAACATTCAGTACTTC. Its protein is CASSQRDPGNIQYF.

The rearrangement links TRBV28 to TRBJ2-1, with a weak D call TRBD2 (6 bases). Germline values: CDR1 MDHEN, CDR2 SYDVKM. V dropped 8 bases and J dropped 10 bases, with 24 bases sitting between them. The CDR3 runs to 15 residues. In DNA, the CDR3 is TGTGCCAGCCTGCCGGCTGGCGCGGGGCGGGAAGAGCAGTTCTTC. It is translated as CASLPAGAGREEQFF.

V is TRBV19 and J is TRBJ2-2; no clear D gene. Trimming left V 4 bases short and J 0 bases short, with 3 bases between. CDR3 length: 13 residues. Germline CDR1 LNHDA, CDR2 SQIVND (reference sequence). CDR3 protein: CASSTPNTGELFF. The CDR3 nucleotides read TGTGCCAGTAGTACCCCGAACACCGGGGAGCTGTTTTTT.

This clone is medium-sized. V is TRBV7-9 and J is TRBJ2-1; TRBD2 aligns across 8 bases. The CDR3 is 15 residues long. With 2 bases clipped from V and 5 bases from J, the junction kept 5 bases outside the gene matches. The V gene's germline CDR1 is SEHNR and CDR2 FQNEAQ (reference sequence). The CDR3 nucleotides are TGTGCCAGCAGCTTAACACAAGCGGGAGACAATGAGCAGTTCTTC. It codes for CASSLTQAGDNEQFF.

The chain is built from TRBV5-1 and TRBJ2-7, with 8 bases matching TRBD2. The CDR3 loop spans 14 amino acids. J gave up 6 bases and V 4 bases, and 9 bases lay outside the gene matches. Germline values: CDR1 SGHRS, CDR2 YFSETQ. The CDR3 bases are TGCGCCAGCAGCCCCGGGACTAGTAAAGGCGAGCAGTACTTC. Its translation is CASSPGTSKGEQYF.

This clone was seen once. The V and J genes are TRBV18 and TRBJ1-4; TRBD1 matches at 7 bases. There are 14 residues in the CDR3. After removal of 2 bases from V and 8 bases from J, the junction contained 5 bases not matched to a gene. Germline V gene sequence: CDR1 KGHSH, CDR2 LQKENI. The CDR3 DNA sequence: TGTGCCAGCTCACCAGACAGGGTTGAGGAAAAACTGTTTTTT. Translation gives CASSPDRVEEKLFF.

The chain uses TRBV5-1 and TRBJ1-5, with D possibly TRBD1 on 6 matching bases. Germline assignment: CDR1 SGHRS and CDR2 YFSETQ. The CDR3 runs to 15 residues. Trimming left V 4 bases short and J 3 bases short, with 14 bases between. CDR3 bases: TGCGCCAGCAGCGAACAGGGATATGACAATCAGCCCCAGCATTTT. It translates to CASSEQGYDNQPQHF.

The rearrangement links TRBV7-9 to TRBJ1-2, with D perhaps matching TRBD1 (5 bases). Trimming shortened V by 5 bases and J by 4 bases, and 14 bases separated the two germline ends. The CDR3 loop spans 14 amino acids. In germline, CDR1 is SEHNR, CDR2 FQNEAQ (reference sequence). The CDR3 loop is CASSESGTVYGYTF. As DNA, the CDR3 is TGTGCCAGCAGCGAATCTGGGACCGTCTATGGCTACACCTTC.

In its sample, this clone was seen a few times. The rearrangement joins TRBV6-5 to TRBJ2-7, with D maybe TRBD1 (5 bases). Germline V gene sequence: CDR1 MNHEY, CDR2 SVGAGI. The CDR3 loop spans 15 amino acids. Trimming left V 6 bases short and J 7 bases short, with 22 bases between. Here the CDR3 reads CASSPSTGARGEQYF. CDR3 bases: TGTGCCAGCAGCCCCTCGACTGGGGCGAGAGGAGAGCAGTACTTC.